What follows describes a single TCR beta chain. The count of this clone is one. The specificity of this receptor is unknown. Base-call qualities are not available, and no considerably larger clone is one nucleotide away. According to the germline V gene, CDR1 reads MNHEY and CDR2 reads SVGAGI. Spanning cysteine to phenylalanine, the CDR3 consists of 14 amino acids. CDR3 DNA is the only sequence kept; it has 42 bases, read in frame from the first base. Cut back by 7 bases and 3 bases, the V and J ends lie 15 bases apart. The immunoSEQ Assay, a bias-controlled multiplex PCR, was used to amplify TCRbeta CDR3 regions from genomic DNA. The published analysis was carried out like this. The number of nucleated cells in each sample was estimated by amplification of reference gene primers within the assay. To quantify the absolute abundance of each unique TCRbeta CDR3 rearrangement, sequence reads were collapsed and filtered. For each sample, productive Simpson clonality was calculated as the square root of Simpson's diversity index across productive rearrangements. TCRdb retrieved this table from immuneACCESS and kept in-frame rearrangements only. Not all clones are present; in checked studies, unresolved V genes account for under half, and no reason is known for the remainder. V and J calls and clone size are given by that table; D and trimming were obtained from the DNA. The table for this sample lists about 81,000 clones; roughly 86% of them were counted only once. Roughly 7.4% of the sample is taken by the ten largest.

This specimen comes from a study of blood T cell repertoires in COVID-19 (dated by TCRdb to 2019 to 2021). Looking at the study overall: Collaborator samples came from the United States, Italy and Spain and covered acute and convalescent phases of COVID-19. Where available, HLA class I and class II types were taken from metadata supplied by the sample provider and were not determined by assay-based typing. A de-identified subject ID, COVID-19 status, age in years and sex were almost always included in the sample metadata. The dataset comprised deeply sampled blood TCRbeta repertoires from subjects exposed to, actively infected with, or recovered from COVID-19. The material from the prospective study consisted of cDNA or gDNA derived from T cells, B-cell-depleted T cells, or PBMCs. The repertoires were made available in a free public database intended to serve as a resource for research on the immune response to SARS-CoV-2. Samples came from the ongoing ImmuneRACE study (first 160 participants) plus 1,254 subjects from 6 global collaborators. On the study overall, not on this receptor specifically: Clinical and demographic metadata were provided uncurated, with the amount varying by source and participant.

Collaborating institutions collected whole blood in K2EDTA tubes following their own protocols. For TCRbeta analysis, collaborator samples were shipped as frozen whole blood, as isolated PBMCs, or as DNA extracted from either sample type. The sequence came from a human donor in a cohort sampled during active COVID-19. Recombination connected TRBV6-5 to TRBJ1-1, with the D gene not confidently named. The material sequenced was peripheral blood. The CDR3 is CASNRPGLDTEAFF. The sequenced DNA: TGTGCCAGCAACCGCCCCGGTTTGGACACTGAAGCTTTCTTT.